The present TCR beta chain was sequenced within a study of blood T cell repertoires in COVID-19. Sequenced by immunoSEQ multiplex PCR; TCRdb stores in-frame clones only, minus some. The data show more than 250,000 clones, with approximately 89% seen just once and about 5% held by the top ten. All recovered Cohort 3 donors got two negative PCRs, got clearance, or saw symptom resolution. CDR1 is SGHTA and CDR2 is FQGNSA in the germline V gene. With 2 bases removed from V and 4 bases from J, the gap between germline ends came to 11 bases. The CDR3 has 14 amino acids. The sequence came from a woman aged 30 to 39 who had recovered from COVID-19. Material for sequencing was PBMCs or T cells enriched from blood (not recorded which). The chain carries TRBV7-2 and TRBJ1-1; no reliable D call. DNA for the CDR3: TGTGCCAGCAGCTTACGAGGGTTCGGCACTGAAGCTTTCTTT. Translating gives CASSLRGFGTEAFF.